These T cell receptor beta chains were read from a single sample in a study of T cell responses to AZD1222 COVID-19 vaccine. Sequencing used immunoSEQ multiplex PCR; TCRdb keeps in-frame clones, though not all of them. The sample consists of 24,000 or so clones, roughly 84% of them appearing once. The material sequenced was peripheral blood, taken 28 days after the second AZD1222 dose. All receptors derive from an adult who received the AZD1222 COVID-19 vaccine. Both conserved end residues are part of each CDR3. The D gene is left open where the match is weak. Not all rows give a size; the values are once, few, many and, for expanded clones, a class.

CDR3 protein: CASSLNDNSYNEQFF; CDR3 DNA: TGTGCCAGCAGCTTAAACGACAACTCCTACAATGAGCAGTTCTTC; V gene: TRBV7-2; D gene: -; J gene: TRBJ2-1; clone size: -
CDR3 protein: CASSPDRSGATYNEQFF; CDR3 DNA: TGTGCCAGCAGTCCAGATCGAAGCGGGGCTACCTACAATGAGCAGTTCTTC; V gene: TRBV2; D gene: TRBD2; J gene: TRBJ2-1; clone size: -
CDR3 protein: CASSFPDRYQPQHF; CDR3 DNA: TGTGCCAGCAGTTTCCCCGACAGGTATCAGCCCCAGCATTTT; V gene: TRBV28; D gene: -; J gene: TRBJ1-5; clone size: -
CDR3 protein: CASSESHGWDKTQYF; CDR3 DNA: TGTGCCAGCAGTGAATCCCATGGGTGGGATAAGACCCAGTACTTC; V gene: TRBV6-1; D gene: -; J gene: TRBJ2-5; clone size: -
CDR3 protein: CASSPVEGNSPLHF; CDR3 DNA: TGTGCCAGCAGCCCGGTTGAAGGCAATTCACCCCTCCACTTT; V gene: TRBV5-4; D gene: -; J gene: TRBJ1-6; clone size: -
CDR3 protein: CASSVVGGSETQYF; CDR3 DNA: TGTGCCAGCAGCGTAGTCGGGGGCTCAGAGACCCAGTACTTC; V gene: TRBV9; D gene: -; J gene: TRBJ2-5; clone size: -
CDR3 protein: CASSARGDSPLHF; CDR3 DNA: TGTGCCAGCAGTGCCAGGGGGGATTCACCCCTCCACTTT; V gene: TRBV9; D gene: TRBD1; J gene: TRBJ1-6; clone size: -
CDR3 protein: CASSPRAGRQPQHF; CDR3 DNA: TGTGCCAGCTCGCCCCGGGCAGGGCGGCAGCCCCAGCATTTT; V gene: TRBV2; D gene: -; J gene: TRBJ1-5; clone size: -
CDR3 protein: CASSSPGQGTYEQYF; CDR3 DNA: TGTGCCAGCAGCTCACCGGGACAGGGGACCTACGAGCAGTACTTC; V gene: TRBV5-4; D gene: TRBD1; J gene: TRBJ2-7; clone size: -
CDR3 protein: CASSQGIAETYTDTQYF; CDR3 DNA: TGCGCCAGCAGCCAGGGAATAGCGGAAACATACACAGATACGCAGTATTTT; V gene: TRBV4-1; D gene: -; J gene: TRBJ2-3; clone size: -
CDR3 protein: CASRGNYGYTF; CDR3 DNA: TGTGCCAGCAGAGGTAACTATGGCTACACCTTC; V gene: TRBV28; D gene: -; J gene: TRBJ1-2; clone size: -
CDR3 protein: CASSWDSRYEQYF; CDR3 DNA: TGCGCCAGCAGCTGGGACAGTCGCTACGAGCAGTACTTC; V gene: TRBV5-1; D gene: TRBD1; J gene: TRBJ2-7; clone size: -
CDR3 protein: CASSNEGPASYNEQFF; CDR3 DNA: TGTGCCAGTAGCAACGAAGGGCCTGCCTCCTACAATGAGCAGTTCTTC; V gene: TRBV19; D gene: -; J gene: TRBJ2-1; clone size: -
CDR3 protein: CASGGTGGDYGYTF; CDR3 DNA: TGTGCCAGCGGAGGGACAGGAGGGGACTATGGCTACACCTTC; V gene: TRBV3-1/TRBV3-2; D gene: TRBD1; J gene: TRBJ1-2; clone size: -
CDR3 protein: CASKIPSEAGELFF; CDR3 DNA: TGCGCCAGCAAAATTCCCAGCGAAGCCGGGGAGCTGTTTTTT; V gene: TRBV5-1; D gene: -; J gene: TRBJ2-2; clone size: -
CDR3 protein: CAISSRQGASGELFF; CDR3 DNA: TGTGCCATCAGTTCAAGACAGGGGGCGTCCGGGGAGCTGTTTTTT; V gene: TRBV10-3; D gene: TRBD1; J gene: TRBJ2-2; clone size: -
CDR3 protein: CASSEDRLGVGELFF; CDR3 DNA: TGTGCCAGCAGTGAGGATCGTCTAGGAGTTGGGGAGCTGTTTTTT; V gene: TRBV25-1; D gene: -; J gene: TRBJ2-2; clone size: once
CDR3 protein: CASNPGGGGEAFF; CDR3 DNA: TGTGCCAGCAATCCGGGGGGCGGTGGTGAAGCTTTCTTT; V gene: TRBV27; D gene: -; J gene: TRBJ1-1; clone size: once
CDR3 protein: CATSYGGVGNQPQHF; CDR3 DNA: TGTGCCACCAGTTATGGGGGGGTTGGCAATCAGCCCCAGCATTTT; V gene: TRBV24-1; D gene: -; J gene: TRBJ1-5; clone size: -
CDR3 protein: CASSPNSPGNRRNTIYF; CDR3 DNA: TGTGCCAGCAGTCCAAATTCGCCAGGGAATCGAAGAAACACCATATATTTT; V gene: TRBV6-6; D gene: -; J gene: TRBJ1-3; clone size: -
CDR3 protein: CASSPRVHEQYF; CDR3 DNA: TGCGCCAGCAGCCCCAGGGTCCACGAGCAGTACTTC; V gene: TRBV5-1; D gene: -; J gene: TRBJ2-7; clone size: -
CDR3 protein: CASNPDRGLGETQYF; CDR3 DNA: TGTGCCAGTAACCCCGACAGGGGGCTGGGGGAGACCCAGTACTTC; V gene: TRBV19; D gene: TRBD1; J gene: TRBJ2-5; clone size: -
CDR3 protein: CASSQGGRIQPQHF; CDR3 DNA: TGTGCCAGCAGCCAAGGGGGCAGGATTCAGCCCCAGCATTTT; V gene: TRBV28; D gene: TRBD1; J gene: TRBJ1-5; clone size: -
CDR3 protein: CASGFAGSYNEQFF; CDR3 DNA: TGTGCCAGCGGTTTCGCGGGGTCGTACAATGAGCAGTTCTTC; V gene: TRBV7-2; D gene: -; J gene: TRBJ2-1; clone size: -
CDR3 protein: CASRRGTSSNEQFF; CDR3 DNA: TGTGCCAGCAGACGCGGGACTAGTTCCAATGAGCAGTTCTTC; V gene: TRBV6-5; D gene: TRBD2; J gene: TRBJ2-1; clone size: -
CDR3 protein: CASSLVGAAGELFF; CDR3 DNA: TGTGCCAGCTCCCTGGTGGGAGCAGCCGGGGAGCTGTTTTTT; V gene: TRBV9; D gene: -; J gene: TRBJ2-2; clone size: once
CDR3 protein: CASRTLAGGRQETQYF; CDR3 DNA: TGTGCCAGCAGAACACTAGCGGGAGGTCGTCAAGAGACCCAGTACTTC; V gene: TRBV28; D gene: TRBD2; J gene: TRBJ2-5; clone size: -
CDR3 protein: CASSLSAGGGETQYF; CDR3 DNA: TGTGCCAGCAGTTTATCTGCGGGAGGGGGGGAGACCCAGTACTTC; V gene: TRBV27; D gene: TRBD2; J gene: TRBJ2-5; clone size: -
CDR3 protein: CASSFGGGVQPQHF; CDR3 DNA: TGTGCCAGCAGTTTCGGTGGGGGGGTTCAGCCCCAGCATTTT; V gene: TRBV28; D gene: -; J gene: TRBJ1-5; clone size: -
CDR3 protein: CASSEREVGELFF; CDR3 DNA: TGTGCCAGCAGTGAACGGGAGGTCGGGGAGCTGTTTTTT; V gene: TRBV25-1; D gene: TRBD2; J gene: TRBJ2-2; clone size: -
CDR3 protein: CAWSPRLAVLREQYF; CDR3 DNA: TGTGCCTGGAGTCCGAGACTTGCGGTTTTGCGGGAGCAGTACTTC; V gene: TRBV30; D gene: -; J gene: TRBJ2-7; clone size: few
CDR3 protein: CASSLGGGLNEQFF; CDR3 DNA: TGTGCCAGCAGCCTAGGAGGAGGCCTGAATGAGCAGTTCTTC; V gene: TRBV28; D gene: -; J gene: TRBJ2-1; clone size: -
CDR3 protein: CASSYGLEYNEQFF; CDR3 DNA: TGTGCCAGCAGTTACGGACTAGAGTACAATGAGCAGTTCTTC; V gene: TRBV6-2/TRBV6-3; D gene: TRBD2; J gene: TRBJ2-1; clone size: once
CDR3 protein: CASSERRYSNQPQHF; CDR3 DNA: TGTGCCAGCAGTGAACGAAGGTATAGCAATCAGCCCCAGCATTTT; V gene: TRBV6-1; D gene: -; J gene: TRBJ1-5; clone size: few
CDR3 protein: CASSRDRVLYF; CDR3 DNA: TGTGCCAGCAGCCGGGATAGGGTCTTATACTTC; V gene: TRBV4-2; D gene: -; J gene: TRBJ2-7; clone size: -
CDR3 protein: CASSPGLSPETQYF; CDR3 DNA: TGTGCCAGCAGCCCAGGACTGTCCCCGGAGACCCAGTACTTC; V gene: TRBV3-1/TRBV3-2; D gene: -; J gene: TRBJ2-5; clone size: -
CDR3 protein: CASSLAQGSYGYTF; CDR3 DNA: TGTGCCAGCAGCTTAGCACAGGGGTCCTATGGCTACACCTTC; V gene: TRBV11-2; D gene: TRBD1; J gene: TRBJ1-2; clone size: once
CDR3 protein: CASSTSGQASNNSPLHF; CDR3 DNA: TGTGCCAGTAGTACCTCGGGACAGGCATCTAACAATTCACCCCTCCACTTT; V gene: TRBV19; D gene: TRBD1; J gene: TRBJ1-6; clone size: -
CDR3 protein: CASSLSGDRSNEQYF; CDR3 DNA: TGTGCCAGCAGCCTCTCCGGGGACAGGAGCAACGAGCAGTACTTC; V gene: TRBV3-1/TRBV3-2; D gene: TRBD1; J gene: TRBJ2-7; clone size: -
CDR3 protein: CASSQGGGERSPLHF; CDR3 DNA: TGTGCCAGCAGCCAAGGAGGGGGCGAGAGGTCACCCCTCCACTTT; V gene: TRBV3-1/TRBV3-2; D gene: TRBD1; J gene: TRBJ1-6; clone size: -
CDR3 protein: CATSRDGAPLSGANVLTF; CDR3 DNA: TGTGCCACCAGCAGAGATGGTGCCCCCCTCTCTGGGGCCAACGTCCTGACTTTC; V gene: TRBV15; D gene: -; J gene: TRBJ2-6; clone size: medium-sized
CDR3 protein: CASSLQGGLYNEQFF; CDR3 DNA: TGTGCCAGCAGCTTACAGGGGGGCTTATACAATGAGCAGTTCTTC; V gene: TRBV5-4; D gene: TRBD1; J gene: TRBJ2-1; clone size: once
CDR3 protein: CASTPRGDRQMRGEAFF; CDR3 DNA: TGTGCCAGCACCCCGCGAGGGGACAGGCAGATGAGGGGTGAAGCTTTCTTT; V gene: TRBV5-6; D gene: TRBD1; J gene: TRBJ1-1; clone size: -
CDR3 protein: CASSRDRLGGYTF; CDR3 DNA: TGTGCCAGCTCAAGGGACAGGCTCGGTGGCTACACCTTC; V gene: TRBV18; D gene: TRBD1; J gene: TRBJ1-2; clone size: -
CDR3 protein: CASSTNGQGGNTEAFF; CDR3 DNA: TGCGCCAGCAGCACGAACGGACAGGGTGGTAACACTGAAGCTTTCTTT; V gene: TRBV5-1; D gene: TRBD1; J gene: TRBJ1-1; clone size: -
CDR3 protein: CASNTSGRSTYEQYF; CDR3 DNA: TGTGCCAGCAATACTAGCGGGAGGAGTACCTACGAGCAGTACTTC; V gene: TRBV28; D gene: TRBD2; J gene: TRBJ2-7; clone size: -
CDR3 protein: CATSDFGRGTLTDTQYF; CDR3 DNA: TGTGCCACCAGTGATTTTGGGAGGGGGACACTCACAGATACGCAGTATTTT; V gene: TRBV24-1; D gene: -; J gene: TRBJ2-3; clone size: once
CDR3 protein: CASSRGRQTLYGYTF; CDR3 DNA: TGCGCCAGCAGCCGGGGGCGACAGACGCTCTATGGCTACACCTTC; V gene: TRBV5-1; D gene: -; J gene: TRBJ1-2; clone size: -
CDR3 protein: CASSSGQGASEQFF; CDR3 DNA: TGCGCCAGCAGCTCAGGACAGGGGGCGAGTGAGCAGTTCTTC; V gene: TRBV5-1; D gene: TRBD1; J gene: TRBJ2-1; clone size: -
CDR3 protein: CASSELASTDTQYF; CDR3 DNA: TGTGCCAGCAGTGAACTAGCGAGCACAGATACGCAGTATTTT; V gene: TRBV6-4; D gene: TRBD2; J gene: TRBJ2-3; clone size: -
CDR3 protein: CASSNDLQETQYF; CDR3 DNA: TGTGCCAGCAGCAATGACCTTCAAGAGACCCAGTACTTC; V gene: TRBV7-9; D gene: -; J gene: TRBJ2-5; clone size: -
CDR3 protein: CASSDSTRWSRETQYF; CDR3 DNA: TGTGCCAGCAGTGACTCGACGCGGTGGAGTCGAGAGACCCAGTACTTC; V gene: TRBV6-4; D gene: -; J gene: TRBJ2-5; clone size: -
CDR3 protein: CASSFSGTQTGELFF; CDR3 DNA: TGTGCCAGCAGCTTTAGCGGGACCCAGACCGGGGAGCTGTTTTTT; V gene: TRBV7-3; D gene: TRBD2; J gene: TRBJ2-2; clone size: -
CDR3 protein: CASSQVAGDGYTF; CDR3 DNA: TGTGCCAGCAGCCAGGTCGCAGGGGATGGCTACACCTTC; V gene: TRBV6-5; D gene: -; J gene: TRBJ1-2; clone size: once
CDR3 protein: CASSFQGSYEQYF; CDR3 DNA: TGTGCCAGCAGCTTCCAGGGTTCCTACGAGCAGTACTTC; V gene: TRBV7-9; D gene: -; J gene: TRBJ2-7; clone size: -
CDR3 protein: CASSLVGDTQYF; CDR3 DNA: TGTGCCAGCAGTTTAGTAGGAGATACGCAGTATTTT; V gene: TRBV12-3/TRBV12-4; D gene: -; J gene: TRBJ2-3; clone size: -
CDR3 protein: CASTEWDGLFF; CDR3 DNA: TGTGCCAGCACCGAGTGGGACGGGCTGTTTTTT; V gene: TRBV2; D gene: -; J gene: TRBJ1-4; clone size: few